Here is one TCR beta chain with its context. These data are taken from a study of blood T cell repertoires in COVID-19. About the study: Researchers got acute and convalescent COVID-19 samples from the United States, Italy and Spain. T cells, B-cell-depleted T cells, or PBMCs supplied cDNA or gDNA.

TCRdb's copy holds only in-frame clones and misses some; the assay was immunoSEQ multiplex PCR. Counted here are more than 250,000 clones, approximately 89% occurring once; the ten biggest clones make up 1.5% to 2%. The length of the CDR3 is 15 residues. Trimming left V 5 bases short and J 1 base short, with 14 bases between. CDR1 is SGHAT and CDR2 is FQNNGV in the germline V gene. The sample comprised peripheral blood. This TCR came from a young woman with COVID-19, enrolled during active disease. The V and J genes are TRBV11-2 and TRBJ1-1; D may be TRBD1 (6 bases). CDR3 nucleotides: TGTGCCAGCAGCCCAGCAGGGGCGGGGAACACTGAAGCTTTCTTT. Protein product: CASSPAGAGNTEAFF.